This TCR beta chain stems from a study of CD8+CD57+ T cells in acquired aplastic anemia. Study as a whole: Sorted CD4+ and CD8+ cells yielded 3.2 ug of DNA on average. Study conclusions and caveats: Patients and controls had in common around 29 CD8+ CDR3 sequences.

Flow cytometry had shown expanded CD8+CD57+ cells in the patients chosen for sequencing. All patients had severe acquired aplastic anemia. No therapy had been given to the patients at the time of blood sampling. The study profiled TCR beta VDJ and CDR3 using genomic DNA as template. A single record per CDR3 protein comes from TCRdb applying MiXCR to the reads. The table shows over 150,000 distinct CDR3 sequences, with 71% occurring only once. The CDR3 contains 16 residues. Per the germline V gene, CDR1 is SGHRS and CDR2 is YFSETQ. Notes on this clonotype: Its target is not known. Compared with germline, one end of the junction differs, possibly owing to a read error.

The gene calls are TRBV5-1 and TRBJ1-1, with D possibly matching TRBD1 (6 bases). The sequencing input was sorted CD4+, CD8+, or CD8+CD57+ T cells (not recorded which) from PBMCs. The origin of this receptor is a human donor with aplastic anemia. CDR3 sequence: CASSLKNDRLNTEAFF. The CDR3 DNA sequence: TGTGCCAGCAGCTTAAAAAATGACAGGCTGAACACTGAAGCTTTCTTT.